Presented here are 10 T cell receptor beta chains from one specimen sequenced in a study of blood T cell repertoires in COVID-19. Assay: immunoSEQ multiplex PCR; the TCRdb copy retains only in-frame clones and omits some. There are some 150,000 clones in the sample; 70% to 90% occur only once, and around 1.1% lies in the top ten. The sequenced material came from peripheral blood. The receptors were sampled from a man aged 35 to 55 with acute or convalescent COVID-19.

The V and J genes are TRBV30 and TRBJ1-3; D is possibly TRBD1 (5 bases). The CDR3 extends over 15 amino acids. Trimming took 0 bases from V and 0 from J, leaving 9 bases between them. The V gene's germline CDR1 is GTSNPN and CDR2 SVGIG (reference sequence). The CDR3 is CAWSVGDFSGNTIYF. In DNA, the CDR3 is TGTGCCTGGAGTGTCGGGGACTTCTCTGGAAACACCATATATTTT.

The V call is TRBV28, the J call TRBJ2-7, with 9 bases that match TRBD1. V was clipped by 4 bases and J by 0 bases; unmatched bases: 10. Germline V CDR1 and CDR2: MDHEN, SYDVKM. This CDR3 is 17 amino acids long. CDR3 in DNA: TGTGCCAGCAGTTACCCTGGGACAGGGCCCAGCTCCTACGAGCAGTACTTC. Its translation is CASSYPGTGPSSYEQYF.

V and J are TRBV12-1 and TRBJ2-2; the table's TRBD1 call for D was not verified on the DNA. TRBV12-1 is listed as a pseudogene. The CDR3 contains 15 residues. DNA for the CDR3: TGTGCCAGCAGCACCTACACAGGGGACACCGGGGAGCTGTTTTTT. It is translated as CASSTYTGDTGELFF.

The chain has TRBV21-1 and TRBJ1-2. TRBV21-1 is classified as a pseudogene. This CDR3 has 12 residues. The CDR3 coding sequence is TGTGCCAGCAGCATACCAAAGAGGGGCTACACCTTC. This translates into CASSIPKRGYTF.

The chain employs TRBV15 and TRBJ2-5; 7 bases fit TRBD1. The germline CDR1 and CDR2 sequences are LNHNV and YYDKDF (reference sequence). This CDR3 contains 14 residues. The junction had 11 bases not matched to a gene; V was cut back by 8 bases and J by 5 bases. The CDR3 nucleotides read TGTGCCACCGGTAGACAGGGTAGTACGGAGACCCAGTACTTC. It codes for CATGRQGSTETQYF.

The rearrangement uses TRBV12-3 or TRBV12-4 and TRBJ2-3; D unresolved. V was trimmed by 3 bases and J by 3 bases, leaving 4 bases between them. The CDR3 is 12 residues long. The chain's CDR3 is CASSFLTDTQYF. The CDR3, as DNA: TGTGCCAGCAGTTTCCTGACAGATACGCAGTATTTT.

V usage is TRBV6-5 and J usage is TRBJ2-7; maybe TRBD1 (6 bases). Per the germline V gene, CDR1 is MNHEY and CDR2 is SVGAGI. The length of the CDR3 is 14 residues. Trimming stripped 2 bases from V and 3 bases from J, with 11 bases between. CDR3 residues: CASSYGGTHYEQYF. CDR3 in DNA: TGTGCCAGCAGTTACGGTGGGACACACTACGAGCAGTACTTC.

The chain links TRBV11-3 to TRBJ2-7; possible D gene TRBD1, 5 bases. Germline V lookup: CDR1 SGHNT, CDR2 YENEEA. V lost 2 bases to trimming and J lost 3 bases, with 5 bases between them. This CDR3 spans 12 amino acids. The CDR3 is CASSLQGYEQYF. CDR3 DNA: TGTGCCAGCAGCTTACAGGGCTACGAGCAGTACTTC.

The chain links TRBV7-2 to TRBJ2-3, with D perhaps matching TRBD1 (6 bases). CDR3 length: 16 amino acids. Germline CDR1 and CDR2: SGHTA and FQGNSA. V was clipped by 5 bases and J by 2 bases, with 17 bases between them. CDR3 bases: TGTGCCAGCAGCCGGGCGGTGGGGGCGTCCACAGATACGCAGTATTTT. Translated, it gives CASSRAVGASTDTQYF.

This clone was seen a few times. The chain links TRBV6-2 or TRBV6-3 to TRBJ1-1; TRBD1 aligns across 7 bases. CDR3 length: 20 amino acids. Germline V CDR1 and CDR2: MNHEY, SVGEGT. Trimming removed 0 bases from V and 4 bases from J; junction bases left unmatched: 20. This CDR3 reads CASSYSKLRRGSSWGTEAFF. The CDR3 region has the DNA TGTGCCAGCAGTTACTCGAAATTGCGCAGGGGGAGTAGTTGGGGCACTGAAGCTTTCTTT.